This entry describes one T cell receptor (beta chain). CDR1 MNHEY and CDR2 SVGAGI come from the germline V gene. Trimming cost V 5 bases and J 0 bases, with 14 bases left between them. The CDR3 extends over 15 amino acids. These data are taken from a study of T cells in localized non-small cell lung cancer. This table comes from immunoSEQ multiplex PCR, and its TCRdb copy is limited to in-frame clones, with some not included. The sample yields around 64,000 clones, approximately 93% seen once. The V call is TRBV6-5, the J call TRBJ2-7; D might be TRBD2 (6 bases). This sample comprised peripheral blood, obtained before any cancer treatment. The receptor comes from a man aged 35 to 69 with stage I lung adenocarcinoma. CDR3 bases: TGTGCCAGCAGTCCGGGACTGCTAAGCTCCTACGAGCAGTACTTC. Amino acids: CASSPGLLSSYEQYF.